Listed here are 14 T cell receptor beta chains from one sample, sequenced in a study of T cell clones after liver transplantation. Assay used: immunoSEQ multiplex PCR; TCRdb lists only in-frame clones, some missing. The top ten hold 26% of the sample, which has 31,000 or so clones, around 94% seen once. The specimen was CD8+ T cells from blood, collected 12 months after liver transplant. These receptors all come from a human patient who received a liver transplant. Some T cells may have originated in the graft donor.

The V and J genes are TRBV6-1 and TRBJ2-5; perhaps D is TRBD1 or TRBD2 (6 bases each). The CDR3 length is 15 residues. From germline, CDR1 is MNHNS and CDR2 SASEGT. Trimming left V 6 bases short and J 1 base short, with 15 bases between. CDR3 sequence: CASSPGAGSQETQYF. The CDR3 DNA follows: TGTGCCAGCAGCCCGGGGGCTGGGTCCCAAGAGACCCAGTACTTC.

The chain employs TRBV27 and TRBJ1-2; unclear D gene. The length of the CDR3 is 13 residues. The germline V gene encodes CDR1 MNHEY and CDR2 SMNVEV (reference sequence). With 3 bases removed from V and 8 bases from J, the gap between germline ends came to 13 bases. The CDR3 coding sequence is TGTGCCAGCAGTTTTTCACCATTCTTCGGCTACACCTTC. It specifies CASSFSPFFGYTF.

This sequence joins TRBV9 and TRBJ1-4; D is perhaps TRBD1 (5 bases). The CDR3 is 15 amino acids. CDR1 is SGDLS, CDR2 YYNGEE, per germline. The V end lost 2 bases, the J end lost 3 bases, and 11 bases lay between the germline ends. The DNA of the CDR3 is TGTGCCAGCAGCGTGGGACGTCCCCCTAATGAAAAACTGTTTTTT. It translates to CASSVGRPPNEKLFF.

The count of this clone is one. The chain combines TRBV28 with TRBJ2-5, with 15 positions matching TRBD2. Germline-derived CDR1 and CDR2 are MDHEN and SYDVKM. V lost 8 bases, J lost 2 bases, and 12 bases stayed unmatched. The CDR3 is 18 amino acids. For the CDR3, the DNA is TGTGCCAGCGGACGAGGGACTAGCGGGAGGAACCCTCAAGAGACCCAGTACTTC. This codes for CASGRGTSGRNPQETQYF.

The rearrangement joins TRBV30 to TRBJ1-5; unclear D gene. In germline, CDR1 is GTSNPN, CDR2 SVGIG (reference sequence). V was cut by 1 base and J by 4 bases, with 8 bases left in between. The CDR3 spans 13 residues. CDR3 in DNA: TGTGCCTGGAGTGGGGTTAGTAATCAGCCCCAGCATTTT. This translates into CAWSGVSNQPQHF.

The chain recombines TRBV7-8 with TRBJ2-1; no reliable D call. V lost 3 bases and J lost 8, with 11 bases in between. CDR1 and CDR2 from the germline V gene are SGHVS and FQNEAQ. The CDR3 length is 13 residues. The chain's CDR3 is CASSLGPIDEQFF. As DNA, the CDR3 is TGTGCCAGCAGCTTGGGCCCGATCGATGAGCAGTTCTTC.

This chain links TRBV9 with TRBJ2-6; D is uncertain. The V and J ends lost 4 bases and 0 bases respectively, with 8 bases between them. The length of the CDR3 is 15 residues. The germline V gene encodes CDR1 SGDLS and CDR2 YYNGEE. The chain's CDR3 is CASSQDGSGANVLTF. CDR3 DNA: TGTGCCAGCAGCCAAGACGGCTCTGGGGCCAACGTCCTGACTTTC. Filled out from reference TRBV9 and TRBJ2-6, the complete variable domain reads DSGVTQTPKHLITATGQRVTLRCSPRSGDLSVYWYQQSLDQGLQFLIQYYNGEERAKGNILERFSAQQFPDLHSELNLSSLELGDSALYFCASSQDGSGANVLTFGAGSRLTVL.

V usage is TRBV9 and J usage is TRBJ2-3; 7 positions agree with TRBD2. The CDR3 loop spans 15 amino acids. The J segment lost 0 bases and the V segment lost 4 bases, leaving 5 bases of the junction unmatched. CDR1 SGDLS and CDR2 YYNGEE come from the germline V gene. CDR3 loop: CASSSSGVSTDTQYF. CDR3 nucleotide sequence: TGTGCCAGCAGCTCCAGCGGGGTTAGCACAGATACGCAGTATTTT.

This rearrangement joins TRBV5-6 to TRBJ2-1; no firm D call. Germline assignment: CDR1 SGHDT and CDR2 YYEEEE. V was trimmed by 2 bases and J by 4 bases, leaving 4 bases between them. The CDR3 is 12 amino acids. CDR3 protein: CASSFGYNEQFF. In DNA form, the CDR3 reads TGTGCCAGCAGCTTCGGGTACAATGAGCAGTTCTTC.

The J gene is TRBJ2-7, the V gene TRBV28; possibly TRBD2 for D (6 bases). Germline values: CDR1 MDHEN, CDR2 SYDVKM. V lost 4 bases, J lost 0 bases, and 19 bases lay in between. This CDR3 contains 17 residues. The CDR3 sequence is CASSSPPEGVFSYEQYF. The CDR3 bases are TGTGCCAGCAGTTCCCCGCCGGAGGGCGTATTCTCCTACGAGCAGTACTTC.

This clone was seen a single time. V and J are TRBV27 and TRBJ2-5, with D perhaps given as TRBD1 or TRBD2 (5 bases each). The CDR3 is 15 residues long. Germline V gene data show CDR1 as MNHEY and CDR2 as SMNVEV (reference sequence). With 5 bases removed from V and 5 bases from J, the gap between germline ends came to 18 bases. As DNA, the CDR3 is TGTGCCAGCAGTCCCACCGGGACCCATAAGGAGACCCAGTACTTC. As protein: CASSPTGTHKETQYF.

This chain connects TRBV6-5 to TRBJ2-5; unclear D gene. V lost 0 bases to trimming and J lost 5 bases, with 16 bases between them. Looked up from germline, CDR1 is MNHEY and CDR2 is SVGAGI. CDR3 length: 16 amino acids. The CDR3 coding sequence is TGTGCCAGCAGTTACTCCATGAATATCAAAACGGAGACCCAGTACTTC. Its translation is CASSYSMNIKTETQYF.

This rearrangement joins TRBV11-2 to TRBJ2-7, with D possibly matching TRBD2 (6 bases). The germline V and J ends were trimmed by 4 bases and 0 bases, with 10 bases remaining between them. The CDR3 runs to 14 residues. The germline CDR1 and CDR2 sequences are SGHAT and FQNNGV. CDR3 nucleotide sequence: TGTGCCAGCAGCTCCCCGCGGGGCTCCTACGAGCAGTACTTC. This codes for CASSSPRGSYEQYF.

This chain connects TRBV30 to TRBJ1-1; D unclear. V was shortened by 5 bases and J by 1 base, with 8 bases between the two germline ends. Germline V gene lookup returns CDR1 GTSNPN and CDR2 SVGIG (reference sequence). The CDR3 extends over 12 amino acids. The CDR3 DNA reads TGTGCCTGGGGTAACCAGAACACTGAAGCTTTCTTT. Protein product: CAWGNQNTEAFF.